This TCR beta chain emerged from a study of post-analysis software for immune sequencing data. Study information: Clinical courses comprised relapsing-remitting, secondary progressive and progressive-relapsing multiple sclerosis. Findings of the study overall: With F measure, samples from one preparation batch clustered together strongly. Among multiple sclerosis patients, normalized Chao1 diversity was significantly below that of controls. Relative to controls, patients had about 5 TRBV segments at higher frequency, with TRBV5-6, TRBV5-1 and TRBV20-1 among these.

This clonotype was seen only a few times. Its matching antigen is unknown. Each TCR beta cDNA library carried unique molecular identifiers. When roughly 0.9 to 10 million T cells were used, they gave 500,000 or so cDNA molecules. TCRdb re-analysed the PCR reads in MiXCR, keeping a single row per CDR3 protein. The sample lists a few hundred thousand distinct CDR3 sequences; over 35% were seen once. CDR3 length equals 15 residues. Between the trimmed V and J ends, which lost 6 bases and 0 bases, there was a span of 9 bases. The chain combines TRBV12-3 or TRBV12-4 with TRBJ2-6; D gene unclear. The origin of this receptor is a girl between 5 and 17 years old with multiple sclerosis. Specimen: blood. The CDR3 here is CASSPINSGANVLTF. CDR3 in DNA: TGTGCCAGCAGCCCAATAAACTCTGGGGCCAACGTCCTGACTTTC.